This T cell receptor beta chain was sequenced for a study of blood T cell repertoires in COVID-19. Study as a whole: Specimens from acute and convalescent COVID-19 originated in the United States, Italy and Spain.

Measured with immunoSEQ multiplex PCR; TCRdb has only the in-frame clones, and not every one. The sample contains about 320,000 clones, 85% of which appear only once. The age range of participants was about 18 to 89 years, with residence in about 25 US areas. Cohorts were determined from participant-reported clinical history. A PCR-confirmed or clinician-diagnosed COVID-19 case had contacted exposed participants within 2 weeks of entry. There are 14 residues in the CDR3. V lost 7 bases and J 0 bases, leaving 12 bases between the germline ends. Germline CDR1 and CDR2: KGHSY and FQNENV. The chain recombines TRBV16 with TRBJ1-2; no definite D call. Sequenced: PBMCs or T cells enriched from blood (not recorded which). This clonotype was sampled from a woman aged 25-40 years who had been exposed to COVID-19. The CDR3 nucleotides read TGTGCCAGCACACTTATCCGAACTAACTATGGCTACACCTTC. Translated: CASTLIRTNYGYTF.